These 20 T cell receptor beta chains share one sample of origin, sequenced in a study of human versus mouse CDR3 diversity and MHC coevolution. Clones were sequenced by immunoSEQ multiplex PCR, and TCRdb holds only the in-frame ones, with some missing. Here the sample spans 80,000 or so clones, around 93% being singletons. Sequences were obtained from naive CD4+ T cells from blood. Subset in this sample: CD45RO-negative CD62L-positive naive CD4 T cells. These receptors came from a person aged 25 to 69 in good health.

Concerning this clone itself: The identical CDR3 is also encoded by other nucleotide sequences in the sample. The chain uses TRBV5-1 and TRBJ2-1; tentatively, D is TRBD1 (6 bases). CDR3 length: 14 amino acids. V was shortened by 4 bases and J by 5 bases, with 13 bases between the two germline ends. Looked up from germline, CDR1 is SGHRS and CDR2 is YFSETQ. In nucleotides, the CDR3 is TGCGCCAGCAGCCTAGGGGCAGGGGACAATGAGCAGTTCTTC. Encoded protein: CASSLGAGDNEQFF.

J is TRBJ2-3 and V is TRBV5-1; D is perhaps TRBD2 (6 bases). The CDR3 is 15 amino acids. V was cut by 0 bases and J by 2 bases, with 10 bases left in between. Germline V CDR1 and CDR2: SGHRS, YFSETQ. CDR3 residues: CASSLAGVNTDTQYF. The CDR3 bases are TGCGCCAGCAGCTTGGCGGGGGTGAACACAGATACGCAGTATTTT.

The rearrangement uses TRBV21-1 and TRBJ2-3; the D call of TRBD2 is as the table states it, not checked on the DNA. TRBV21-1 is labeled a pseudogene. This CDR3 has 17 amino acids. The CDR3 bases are TGTGCCAGCAGCAAAGGTAACCGGGGGGACCACACAGATACGCAGTATTTT. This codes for CASSKGNRGDHTDTQYF.

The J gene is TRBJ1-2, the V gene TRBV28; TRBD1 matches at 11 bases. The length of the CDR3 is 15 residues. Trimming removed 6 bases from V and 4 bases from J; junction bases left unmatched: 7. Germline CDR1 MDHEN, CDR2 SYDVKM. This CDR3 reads CASRTGTGGTYGYTF. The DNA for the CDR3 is TGTGCCAGCAGAACCGGGACAGGGGGTACCTATGGCTACACCTTC.

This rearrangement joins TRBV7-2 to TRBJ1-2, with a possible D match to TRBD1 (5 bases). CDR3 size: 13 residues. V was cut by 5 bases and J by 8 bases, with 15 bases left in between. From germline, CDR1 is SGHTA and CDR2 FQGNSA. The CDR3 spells CASSPWGTKGYTF. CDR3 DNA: TGTGCCAGCAGCCCGTGGGGGACTAAGGGCTACACCTTC.

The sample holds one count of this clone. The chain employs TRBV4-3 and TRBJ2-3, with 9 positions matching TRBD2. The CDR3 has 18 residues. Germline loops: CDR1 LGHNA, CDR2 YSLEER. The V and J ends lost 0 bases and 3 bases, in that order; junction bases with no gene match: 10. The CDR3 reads CASSQDGVAGVRTDTQYF. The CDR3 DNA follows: TGCGCCAGCAGCCAAGATGGGGTAGCGGGAGTGAGGACAGATACGCAGTATTTT.

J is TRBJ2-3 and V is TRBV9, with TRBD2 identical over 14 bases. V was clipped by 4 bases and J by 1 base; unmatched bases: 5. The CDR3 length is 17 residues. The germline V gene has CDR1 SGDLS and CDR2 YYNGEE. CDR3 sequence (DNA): TGTGCCAGCAGCTTGTCGGGACTAGCGGGAGGCACAGATACGCAGTATTTT. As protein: CASSLSGLAGGTDTQYF. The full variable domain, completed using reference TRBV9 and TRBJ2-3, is DSGVTQTPKHLITATGQRVTLRCSPRSGDLSVYWYQQSLDQGLQFLIQYYNGEERAKGNILERFSAQQFPDLHSELNLSSLELGDSALYFCASSLSGLAGGTDTQYFGPGTRLTVL.

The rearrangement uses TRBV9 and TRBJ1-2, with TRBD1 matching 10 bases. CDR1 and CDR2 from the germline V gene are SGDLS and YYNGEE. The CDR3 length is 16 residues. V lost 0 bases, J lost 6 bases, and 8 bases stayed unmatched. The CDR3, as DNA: TGTGCCAGCAGCGTAGAGGGACAGGGGAGGTCTAATGGCTACACCTTC. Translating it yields CASSVEGQGRSNGYTF. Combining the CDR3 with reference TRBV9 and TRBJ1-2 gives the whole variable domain DSGVTQTPKHLITATGQRVTLRCSPRSGDLSVYWYQQSLDQGLQFLIQYYNGEERAKGNILERFSAQQFPDLHSELNLSSLELGDSALYFCASSVEGQGRSNGYTFGSGTRLTVV.

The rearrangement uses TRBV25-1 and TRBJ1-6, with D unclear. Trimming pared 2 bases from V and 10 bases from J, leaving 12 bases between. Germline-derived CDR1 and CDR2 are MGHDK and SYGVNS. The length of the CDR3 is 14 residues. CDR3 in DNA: TGTGCCAGCAGTGAAGCGGGCAAGCAATCACCCCTCCACTTT. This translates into CASSEAGKQSPLHF.

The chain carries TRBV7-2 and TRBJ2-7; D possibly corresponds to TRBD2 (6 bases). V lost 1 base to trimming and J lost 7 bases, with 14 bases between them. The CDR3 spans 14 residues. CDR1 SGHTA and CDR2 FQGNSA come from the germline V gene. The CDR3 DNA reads TGTGCCAGCAGCTTAGAGGGACTCCTTACGGAGCAGTACTTC. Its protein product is CASSLEGLLTEQYF.

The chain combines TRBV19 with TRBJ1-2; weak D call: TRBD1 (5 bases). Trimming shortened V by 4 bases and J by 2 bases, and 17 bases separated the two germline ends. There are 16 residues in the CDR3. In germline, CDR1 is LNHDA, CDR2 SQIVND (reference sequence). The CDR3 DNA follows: TGTGCCAGTAGTAGCAGCCTAGGGGCCTCCAACTATGGCTACACCTTC. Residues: CASSSSLGASNYGYTF. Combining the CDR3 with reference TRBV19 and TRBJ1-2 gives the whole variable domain DGGITQSPKYLFRKEGQNVTLSCEQNLNHDAMYWYRQDPGQGLRLIYYSQIVNDFQKGDIAEGYSVSREKKESFPLTVTSAQKNPTAFYLCASSSSLGASNYGYTFGSGTRLTVV.

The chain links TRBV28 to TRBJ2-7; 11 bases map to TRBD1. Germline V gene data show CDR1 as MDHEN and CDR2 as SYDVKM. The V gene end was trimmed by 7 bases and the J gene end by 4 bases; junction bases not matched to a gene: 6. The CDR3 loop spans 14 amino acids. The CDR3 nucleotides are TGTGCCAGCATCCCAGGACAGGGGGCTTACGAGCAGTACTTC. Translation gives CASIPGQGAYEQYF.

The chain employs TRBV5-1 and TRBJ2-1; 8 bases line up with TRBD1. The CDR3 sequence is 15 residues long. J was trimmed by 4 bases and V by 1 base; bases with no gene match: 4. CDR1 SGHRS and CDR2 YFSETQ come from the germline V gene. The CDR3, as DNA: TGCGCCAGCAGCTTGCCCGGACAGGGTTACAATGAGCAGTTCTTC. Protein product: CASSLPGQGYNEQFF.

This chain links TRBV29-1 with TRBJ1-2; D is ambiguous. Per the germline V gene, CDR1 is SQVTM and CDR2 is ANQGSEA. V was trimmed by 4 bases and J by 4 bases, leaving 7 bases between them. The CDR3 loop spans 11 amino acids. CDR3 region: CSVVGGYGYTF. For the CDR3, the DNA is TGCAGCGTTGTAGGAGGCTATGGCTACACCTTC.

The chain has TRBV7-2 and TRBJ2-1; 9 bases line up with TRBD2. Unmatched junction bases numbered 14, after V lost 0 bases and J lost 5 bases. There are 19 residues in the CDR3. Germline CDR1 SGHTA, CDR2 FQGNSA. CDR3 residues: CASSLAPGGSGSLNNEQFF. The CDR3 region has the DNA TGTGCCAGCAGCTTAGCCCCGGGAGGTAGCGGGAGCCTAAACAATGAGCAGTTCTTC.

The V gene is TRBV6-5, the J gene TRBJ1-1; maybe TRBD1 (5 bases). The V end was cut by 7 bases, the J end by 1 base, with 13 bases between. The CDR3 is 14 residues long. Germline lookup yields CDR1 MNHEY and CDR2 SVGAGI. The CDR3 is CASTRRQTNTEAFF. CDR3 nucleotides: TGTGCCAGCACTCGGAGACAGACGAACACTGAAGCTTTCTTT.

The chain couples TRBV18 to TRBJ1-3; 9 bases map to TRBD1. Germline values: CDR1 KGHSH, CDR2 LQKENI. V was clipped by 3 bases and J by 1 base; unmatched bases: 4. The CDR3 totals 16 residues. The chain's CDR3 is CASSPSGQGSGNTIYF. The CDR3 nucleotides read TGTGCCAGCTCACCGTCGGGACAGGGTTCTGGAAACACCATATATTTT.

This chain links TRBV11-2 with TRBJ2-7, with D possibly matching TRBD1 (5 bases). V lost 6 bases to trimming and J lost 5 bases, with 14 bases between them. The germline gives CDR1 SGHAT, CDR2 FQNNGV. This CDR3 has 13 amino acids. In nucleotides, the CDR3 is TGTGCCAGCAGGGCTACGTGGGGCCACGAGCAGTACTTC. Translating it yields CASRATWGHEQYF.

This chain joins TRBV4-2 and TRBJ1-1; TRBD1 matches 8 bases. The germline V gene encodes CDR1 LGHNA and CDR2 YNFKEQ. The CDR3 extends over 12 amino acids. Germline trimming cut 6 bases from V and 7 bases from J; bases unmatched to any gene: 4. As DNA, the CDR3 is TGTGCCAGCAGGCCTGACAGGGGTGAAGCTTTCTTT. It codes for CASRPDRGEAFF.

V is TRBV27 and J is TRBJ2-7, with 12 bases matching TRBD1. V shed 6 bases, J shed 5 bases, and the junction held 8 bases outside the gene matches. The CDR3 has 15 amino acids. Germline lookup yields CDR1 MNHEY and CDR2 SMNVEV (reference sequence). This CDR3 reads CASRRAGTGGHEQYF. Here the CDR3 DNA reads TGTGCCAGCAGGCGGGCGGGGACAGGGGGCCACGAGCAGTACTTC.